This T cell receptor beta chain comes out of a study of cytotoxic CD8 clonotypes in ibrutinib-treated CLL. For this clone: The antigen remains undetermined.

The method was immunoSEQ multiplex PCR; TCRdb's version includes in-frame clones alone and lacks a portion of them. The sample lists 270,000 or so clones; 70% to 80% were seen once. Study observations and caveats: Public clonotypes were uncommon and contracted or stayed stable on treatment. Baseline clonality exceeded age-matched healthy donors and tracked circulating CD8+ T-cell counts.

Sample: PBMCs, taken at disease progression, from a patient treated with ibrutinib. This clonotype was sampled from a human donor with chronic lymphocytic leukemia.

In nucleotides, the CDR3 is TGTGCCAGCAGAATAAGCGGGAGCTCCTACGAGCAGTACTTC. Protein sequence: CASRISGSSYEQYF. The chain links TRBV6-5 to TRBJ2-7; TRBD2 agrees at 8 bases. Unmatched junction bases numbered 4, after V lost 6 bases and J lost 0 bases. The CDR3 loop spans 14 amino acids. In germline, CDR1 is MNHEY, CDR2 SVGAGI.